This T cell receptor beta chain is from a study of blood T cell repertoires in COVID-19. Study-level background: PBMCs, B-cell-depleted T cells, or T cells provided the cDNA or gDNA that made up the material.

Per the original methods: Reference gene primers were amplified, and this amplification served to estimate nucleated cell counts. The protocol was immunoSEQ multiplex PCR, while the TCRdb copy is restricted to in-frame clones and leaves out a portion. The DNA was the basis for D and trimming; V, J and clone size are from that table. The table has approximately 240,000 clones, approximately 83% seen once. Germline CDR1 and CDR2: SGHAT and FQNNGV. The J segment lost 6 bases and the V segment lost 2 bases, leaving 9 bases of the junction unmatched. The CDR3 runs 16 residues. Sequencing was carried out using peripheral blood. The clonotype originates from a woman younger than 45 who had recovered from COVID-19. The chain uses TRBV11-2 and TRBJ2-3; 9 positions match TRBD2. The DNA of the CDR3 is TGTGCCAGCAGCTTACGCGGGGGGGCCCTCGGGGATACGCAGTATTTT. This codes for CASSLRGGALGDTQYF. Complete variable domain (other parts from reference TRBV11-2 and TRBJ2-3): EAGVAQSPRYKIIEKRQSVAFWCNPISGHATLYWYQQILGQGPKLLIQFQNNGVVDDSQLPKDRFSAERLKGVDSTLKIQPAKLEDSAVYLCASSLRGGALGDTQYFGPGTRLTVL.